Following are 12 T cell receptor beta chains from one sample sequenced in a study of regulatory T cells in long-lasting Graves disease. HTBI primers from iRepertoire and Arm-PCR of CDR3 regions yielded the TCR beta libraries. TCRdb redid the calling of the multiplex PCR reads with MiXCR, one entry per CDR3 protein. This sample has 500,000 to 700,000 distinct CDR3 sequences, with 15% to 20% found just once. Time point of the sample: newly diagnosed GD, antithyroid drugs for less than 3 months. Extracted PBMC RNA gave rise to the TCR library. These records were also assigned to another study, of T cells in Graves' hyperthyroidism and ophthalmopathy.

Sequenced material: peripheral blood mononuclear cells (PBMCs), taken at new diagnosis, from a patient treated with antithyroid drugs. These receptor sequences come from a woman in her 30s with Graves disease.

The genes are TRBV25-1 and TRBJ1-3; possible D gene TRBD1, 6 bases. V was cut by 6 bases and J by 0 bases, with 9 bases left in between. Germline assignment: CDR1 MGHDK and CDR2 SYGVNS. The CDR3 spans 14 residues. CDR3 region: CASRDRLSGNTIYF. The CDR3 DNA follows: TGTGCCAGCAGAGACAGGCTCTCTGGAAACACCATATATTTT.

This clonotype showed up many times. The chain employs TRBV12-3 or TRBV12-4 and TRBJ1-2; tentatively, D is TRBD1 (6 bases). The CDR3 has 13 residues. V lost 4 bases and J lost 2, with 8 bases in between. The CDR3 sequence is CASSYGQNYGYTF. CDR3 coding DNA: TGTGCCAGCAGTTACGGACAGAACTATGGCTACACCTTC.

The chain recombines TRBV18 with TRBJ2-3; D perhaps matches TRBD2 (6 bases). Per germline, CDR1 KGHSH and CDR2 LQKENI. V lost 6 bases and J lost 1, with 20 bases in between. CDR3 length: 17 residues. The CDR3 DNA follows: TGTGCCAGCTCTCCATCAGTGGGGGGAGCGGGCACAGATACGCAGTATTTT. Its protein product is CASSPSVGGAGTDTQYF.

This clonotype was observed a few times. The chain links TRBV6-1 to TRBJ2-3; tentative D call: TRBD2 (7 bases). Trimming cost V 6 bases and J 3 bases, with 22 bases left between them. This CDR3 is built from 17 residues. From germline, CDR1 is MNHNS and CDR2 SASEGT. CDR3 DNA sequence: TGTGCCAGCAGCCGCGGGGGCGCCCGTACCTGGACAGATACGCAGTATTTT. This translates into CASSRGGARTWTDTQYF.

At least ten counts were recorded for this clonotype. CDR3 sequence (DNA): TGTGCCAGCAGCTTGAATCAGAACACTGAAGCTTTCTTT. It codes for CASSLNQNTEAFF. The chain recombines TRBV11-3 with TRBJ1-1; D call uncertain. Deletions cut 3 bases from V and 1 base from J, with 6 bases between. The germline V gene has CDR1 SGHNT and CDR2 YENEEA. This CDR3 is 13 amino acids long.

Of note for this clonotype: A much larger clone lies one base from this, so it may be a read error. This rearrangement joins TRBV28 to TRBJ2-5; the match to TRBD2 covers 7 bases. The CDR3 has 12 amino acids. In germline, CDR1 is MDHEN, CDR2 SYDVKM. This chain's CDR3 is CASSGTGGTQCF. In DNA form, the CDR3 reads TGTGCCAGCAGCGGAACCGGGGGGACCCAGTGCTTC.

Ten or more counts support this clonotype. This CDR3 is CASSPQGLAGADEQYF. The CDR3 region has the DNA TGTGCCAGCAGTCCCCAAGGACTAGCGGGAGCTGACGAGCAGTACTTC. This rearrangement joins TRBV28 to TRBJ2-7, with 13 bases fitting TRBD2. CDR1 is MDHEN and CDR2 is SYDVKM in the germline V gene. CDR3 length: 16 amino acids. After removal of 5 bases from V and 5 bases from J, the junction contained 9 bases not matched to a gene.

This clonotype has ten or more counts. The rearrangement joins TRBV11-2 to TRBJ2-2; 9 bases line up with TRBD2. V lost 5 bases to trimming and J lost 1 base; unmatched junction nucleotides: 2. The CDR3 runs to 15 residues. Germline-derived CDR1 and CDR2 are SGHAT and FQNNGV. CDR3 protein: CASSQTSGNTGELFF. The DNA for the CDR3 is TGTGCCAGCAGCCAGACTAGCGGGAACACCGGGGAGCTGTTTTTT.

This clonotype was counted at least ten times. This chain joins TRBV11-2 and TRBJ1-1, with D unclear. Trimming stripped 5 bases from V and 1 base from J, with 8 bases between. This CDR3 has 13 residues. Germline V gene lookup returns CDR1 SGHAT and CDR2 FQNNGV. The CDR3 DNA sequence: TGTGCCAGCAGCGACGGTACGAACACTGAAGCTTTCTTT. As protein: CASSDGTNTEAFF.

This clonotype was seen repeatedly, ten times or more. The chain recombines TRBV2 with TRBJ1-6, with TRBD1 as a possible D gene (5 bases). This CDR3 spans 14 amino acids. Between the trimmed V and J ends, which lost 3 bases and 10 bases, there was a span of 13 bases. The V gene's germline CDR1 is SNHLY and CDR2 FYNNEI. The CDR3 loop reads CASSDGGSISPLHF. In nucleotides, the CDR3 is TGTGCCAGCAGTGATGGGGGTTCCATCTCACCCCTCCACTTT.

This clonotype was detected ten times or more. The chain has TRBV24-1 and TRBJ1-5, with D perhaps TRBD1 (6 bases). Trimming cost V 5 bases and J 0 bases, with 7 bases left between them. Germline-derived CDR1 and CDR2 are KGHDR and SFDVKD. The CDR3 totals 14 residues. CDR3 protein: CATSVGGSNQPQHF. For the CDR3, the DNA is TGTGCCACCAGTGTAGGGGGTAGCAATCAGCCCCAGCATTTT.

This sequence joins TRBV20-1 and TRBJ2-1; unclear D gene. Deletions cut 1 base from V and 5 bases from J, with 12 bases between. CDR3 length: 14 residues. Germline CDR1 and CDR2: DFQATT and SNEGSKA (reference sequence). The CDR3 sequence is CSARAGPVNNEQFF. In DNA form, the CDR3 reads TGCAGTGCTAGAGCCGGGCCAGTAAACAATGAGCAGTTCTTC.